A single TCR beta chain is shown here with its context. Its antigen is currently unknown. This sample stems from a study of T cell responses to AZD1222 COVID-19 vaccine. Notes on the study in general: Vaccine-associated CD4 TCRs spanned spike, dominant at 160-218 and 743-854. Donor demographics were predominantly white British with a female majority; clonal diversity may be underestimated.

Profiled with immunoSEQ multiplex PCR; TCRdb holds only in-frame clones, not every one. Here the sample spans 110,000 or so clones, 80% to 95% being singletons. V was cut by 1 base and J by 3 bases, with 8 bases left in between. The CDR3 has 14 amino acids. The V gene's germline CDR1 is LGHNA and CDR2 YSLEER. This specimen consisted of peripheral blood, obtained on day 0 of AZD1222 vaccination. The gene calls are TRBV4-3 and TRBJ2-3, with a tentative D call TRBD1 (5 bases). This TCR was recovered from an adult in good health. CDR3 sequence (DNA): TGCGCCAGCAGCCAAGCCCAGGGAACAGATACGCAGTATTTT. Translation gives CASSQAQGTDTQYF.